This TCR beta chain was sequenced in a study of blood T cell repertoires in COVID-19. Turning to the study itself: Sample material is recorded as cDNA or gDNA derived from T cells, B-cell-depleted T cells, or PBMCs.

Original methodology: Amplifying reference gene primers gave estimates of nucleated cell counts. Produced via immunoSEQ multiplex PCR; TCRdb's table is partial and in-frame only. From that table come the V and J calls and clone size; the DNA was used to work out D and trimming. The sample has 180,000 or so clones, 80% to 90% seen once. CDR3 length: 20 residues. V lost 3 bases to trimming and J lost 0 bases, with 26 bases between them. CDR1 MDHEN and CDR2 SYDVKM come from the germline V gene. The chain joins TRBV28 to TRBJ1-1; possible D gene TRBD1, 6 bases. Specimen: peripheral blood. The TCR was taken from a man between 60 and 75 years old with acute or convalescent COVID-19. CDR3 bases: TGTGCCAGCAGTTTTCTCCCCCTTTGGCAGGGGATCGAGATGAACACTGAAGCTTTCTTT. Amino acids: CASSFLPLWQGIEMNTEAFF.